This note documents a single TCR beta chain sequence. As yet, its antigen is unknown. Specified treatment: oral pan-JAK inhibitor, 5-10 mg twice daily. These data come from a study of CD8+ T cells in alopecia areata. Extraction and reverse transcription of RNA yielded cDNA as the sequencing template. Assay: immunoSEQ multiplex PCR; the TCRdb copy retains only in-frame clones and omits some. The profile shows tens of thousands of clones, 50% to 70% of them singletons. This CDR3 region has 13 residues. After removal of 5 bases from V and 8 bases from J, the junction contained 6 bases not matched to a gene. CDR1 is KGHSH and CDR2 is LQKENI in the germline V gene. Findings and caveats of the study: Scalp clonality decreased significantly with tofacitinib, and so did expanded CD8+ clones among the top 100. The link between baseline CD8+ expansion and response remains uncertain with one nonresponder.

The source is a human donor with alopecia areata. This specimen was CD8+ T cells sorted from blood, taken at week 4, from a patient treated with tofacitinib. The chain recombines TRBV18 with TRBJ2-1; TRBD1 agrees at 7 bases. The CDR3 loop is CASSSTGNDEQFF. For the CDR3, the DNA is TGTGCCAGCTCATCGACAGGGAACGATGAGCAGTTCTTC.